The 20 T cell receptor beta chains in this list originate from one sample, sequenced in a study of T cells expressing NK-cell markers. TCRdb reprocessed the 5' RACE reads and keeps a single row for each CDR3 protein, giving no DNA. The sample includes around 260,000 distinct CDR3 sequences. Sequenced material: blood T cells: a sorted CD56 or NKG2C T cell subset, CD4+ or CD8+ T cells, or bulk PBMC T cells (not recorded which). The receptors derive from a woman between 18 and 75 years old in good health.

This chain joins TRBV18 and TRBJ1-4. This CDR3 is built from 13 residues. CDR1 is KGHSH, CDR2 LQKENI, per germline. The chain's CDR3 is CASSESLNEKLFF.

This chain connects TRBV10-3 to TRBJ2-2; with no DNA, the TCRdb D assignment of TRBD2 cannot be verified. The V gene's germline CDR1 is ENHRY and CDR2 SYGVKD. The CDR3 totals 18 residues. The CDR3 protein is CAISEGQISGRVAGELFF.

The chain's CDR3 is CSATRLERAPPYEQYF. The J gene is TRBJ2-7, the V gene TRBV20-1; TCRdb's assignment of TRBD2 cannot be checked, as there is no DNA. The germline gives CDR1 DFQATT, CDR2 SNEGSKA (reference sequence). The CDR3 runs 16 residues.

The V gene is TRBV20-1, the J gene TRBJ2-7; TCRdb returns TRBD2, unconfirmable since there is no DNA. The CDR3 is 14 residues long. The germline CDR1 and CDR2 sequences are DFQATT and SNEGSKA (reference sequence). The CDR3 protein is CSALRLAGLYEQYF.

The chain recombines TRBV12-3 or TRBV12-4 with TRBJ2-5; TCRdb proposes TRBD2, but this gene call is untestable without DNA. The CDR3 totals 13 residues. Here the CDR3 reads CASSPQRGETQYF.

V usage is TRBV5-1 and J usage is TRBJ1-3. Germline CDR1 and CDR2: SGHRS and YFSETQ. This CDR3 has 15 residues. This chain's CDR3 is CASSPRLNSGNTIYF. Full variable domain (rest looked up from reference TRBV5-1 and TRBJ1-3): KAGVTQTPRYLIKTRGQQVTLSCSPISGHRSVSWYQQTPGQGLQFLFEYFSETQRNKGNFPGRFSGRQFSNSRSEMNVSTLELGDSALYLCASSPRLNSGNTIYFGEGSWLTVV.

This chain's CDR3 is CASSDNQETQYF. V is TRBV5-1 and J is TRBJ2-5. The CDR3 spans 12 residues. From germline, CDR1 is SGHRS and CDR2 YFSETQ.

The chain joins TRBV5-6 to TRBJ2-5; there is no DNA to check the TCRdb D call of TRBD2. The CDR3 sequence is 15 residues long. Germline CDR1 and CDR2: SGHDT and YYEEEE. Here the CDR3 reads CASRSRGGAEETQYF.

CDR3 protein: CAISSGRAGADEQYF. The chain joins TRBV10-3 to TRBJ2-7; TCRdb calls TRBD2, which cannot be checked without DNA. CDR1 is ENHRY and CDR2 is SYGVKD in the germline V gene. This CDR3 is 15 amino acids long.

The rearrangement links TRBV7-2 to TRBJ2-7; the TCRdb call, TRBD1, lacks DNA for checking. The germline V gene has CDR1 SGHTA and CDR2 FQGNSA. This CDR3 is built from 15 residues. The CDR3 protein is CASSLGGTVSYEQYF.

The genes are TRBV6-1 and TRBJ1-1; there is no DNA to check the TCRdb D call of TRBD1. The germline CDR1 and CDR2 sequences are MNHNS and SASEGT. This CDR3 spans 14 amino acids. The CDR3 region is CAIRGGGYGTEAFF.

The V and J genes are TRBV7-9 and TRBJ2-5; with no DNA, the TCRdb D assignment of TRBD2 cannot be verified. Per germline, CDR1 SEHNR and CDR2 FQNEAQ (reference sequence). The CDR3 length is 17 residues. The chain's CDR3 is CASSFILGLAEQETQYF.

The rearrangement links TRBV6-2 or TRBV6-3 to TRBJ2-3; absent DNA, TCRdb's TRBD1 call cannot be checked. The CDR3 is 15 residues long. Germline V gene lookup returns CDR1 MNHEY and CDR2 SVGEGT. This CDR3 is CASSYTRGATDTQYF.

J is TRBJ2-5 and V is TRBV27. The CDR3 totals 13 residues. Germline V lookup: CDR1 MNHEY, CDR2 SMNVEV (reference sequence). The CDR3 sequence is CASRVQYKETQYF.

The CDR3 protein is CSARYGDTQYF. This chain connects TRBV20-1 to TRBJ2-3. Germline CDR1 DFQATT, CDR2 SNEGSKA (reference sequence). The CDR3 contains 11 residues.

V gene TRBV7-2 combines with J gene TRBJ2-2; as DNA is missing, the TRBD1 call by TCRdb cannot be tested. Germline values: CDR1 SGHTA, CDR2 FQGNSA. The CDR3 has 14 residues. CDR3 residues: CASSSDRVPGELFF. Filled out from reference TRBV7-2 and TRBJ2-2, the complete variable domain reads GAGVSQSPSNKVTEKGKDVELRCDPISGHTALYWYRQSLGQGLEFLIYFQGNSAPDKSGLPSDRFSAERTGGSVSTLTIQRTQQEDSAVYLCASSSDRVPGELFFGEGSRLTVL.

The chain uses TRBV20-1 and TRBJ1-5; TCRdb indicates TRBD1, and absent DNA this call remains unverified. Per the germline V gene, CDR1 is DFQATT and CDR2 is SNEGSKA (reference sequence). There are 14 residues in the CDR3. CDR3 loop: CSATLQGSNQPQHF.

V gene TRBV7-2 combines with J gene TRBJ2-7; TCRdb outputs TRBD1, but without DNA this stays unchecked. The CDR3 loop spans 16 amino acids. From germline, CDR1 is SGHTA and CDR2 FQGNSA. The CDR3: CASSLVPADLAYEQYF.

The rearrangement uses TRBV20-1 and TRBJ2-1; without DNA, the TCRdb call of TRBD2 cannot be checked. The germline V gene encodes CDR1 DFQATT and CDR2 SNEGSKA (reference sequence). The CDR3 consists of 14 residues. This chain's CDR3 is CSARKTSGNNEQFF.

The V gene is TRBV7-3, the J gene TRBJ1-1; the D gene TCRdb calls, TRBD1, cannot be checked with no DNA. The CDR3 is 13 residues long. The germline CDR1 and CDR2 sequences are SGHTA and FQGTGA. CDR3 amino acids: CASSSDTYTEAFF.